This T cell receptor beta chain was recovered during a study of technical replicates of blood from four donors. Produced via immunoSEQ multiplex PCR; TCRdb's table is partial and in-frame only. This table holds about 15,000 clones, 80% to 85% found once. J gave up 5 bases and V 0 bases, and 9 bases lay outside the gene matches. The CDR3 consists of 16 residues. The germline V gene encodes CDR1 KGHSH and CDR2 LQKENI. The gene calls are TRBV18 and TRBJ2-7, with 8 positions matching TRBD2. The TCR was taken from a human donor in good health. Material for sequencing was PBMCs. The CDR3 nucleotides are TGTGCCAGCTCACCACCGGTGGGCGGGAGGTCCAACGAGCAGTACTTC. Its protein is CASSPPVGGRSNEQYF.